This T cell receptor (beta chain) was sequenced for a study of T cell repertoires in cytomegalovirus infection. Background on the study: An indication of both CMV infection and matching HLA type came from public TCR beta signatures. Points from the study as a whole: Of the TCR beta families, the public ones yielded a cumulative frequency that identified carriers of CMV plus the relevant HLA. HLA-C-restricted CMV clonotypes gave the most frequent clonotype in two of eight donors.

This CDR3 comprises 15 residues. Between the trimmed V and J ends, which lost 2 bases and 6 bases, there was a span of 14 bases. Germline lookup yields CDR1 SGHTA and CDR2 FQGNSA. This clonotype was counted many times. Its antigen is as yet unknown. TCRdb recomputed calls from the reads with MiXCR, one row per CDR3 protein. This table holds fewer than 200,000 distinct CDR3 sequences, 13% to 15% found once. This sequence joins TRBV7-2 and TRBJ2-1, with D maybe TRBD2 (5 bases). This TCR came from a human donor in good health (CMV status not recorded). Some clones in this sample may be carry-over from other donors' samples. Source material: PBMCs. The CDR3 nucleotides read TGTGCCAGCAGCTTATCCCCTGGACTGATCAATGAGCAGTTCTTC. Translation: CASSLSPGLINEQFF.